Below are 20 T cell receptor beta chains sequenced from a single sample in a study of blood T cell repertoires in COVID-19. Profiled with immunoSEQ multiplex PCR; TCRdb holds only in-frame clones, not every one. The data hold around 200,000 clones, with around 85% observed a single time. Source material: peripheral blood. The receptors were sampled from a middle-aged man with acute or convalescent COVID-19.

This clone was detected once. J is TRBJ1-1 and V is TRBV30; 7 nucleotides match TRBD1. The CDR3 length is 16 residues. The germline CDR1 and CDR2 sequences are GTSNPN and SVGIG (reference sequence). Trimming removed 2 bases from V and 0 bases from J; junction bases left unmatched: 9. CDR3 region: CAWSPGTVVMNTEAFF. DNA for the CDR3: TGTGCCTGGAGTCCCGGGACAGTCGTCATGAACACTGAAGCTTTCTTT. Combining the CDR3 with reference TRBV30 and TRBJ1-1 gives the whole variable domain SQTIHQWPATLVQPVGSPLSLECTVEGTSNPNLYWYRQAAGRGLQLLFYSVGIGQISSEVPQNLSASRPQDRQFILSSKKLLLSDSGFYLCAWSPGTVVMNTEAFFGQGTRLTVV.

The chain is built from TRBV27 and TRBJ2-7, with D perhaps matching TRBD2 (5 bases). The germline CDR1 and CDR2 sequences are MNHEY and SMNVEV (reference sequence). This CDR3 is 17 amino acids long. V lost 0 bases and J lost 0, with 15 bases in between. CDR3 in amino acids: CASSLSARGIISYEQYF. Here the CDR3 DNA reads TGTGCCAGCAGTTTATCCGCCCGGGGAATTATCTCCTACGAGCAGTACTTC.

V and J are TRBV2 and TRBJ1-1, with D perhaps matching TRBD1 (5 bases). Trimming pared 2 bases from V and 4 bases from J, leaving 8 bases between. Per the germline V gene, CDR1 is SNHLY and CDR2 is FYNNEI. This CDR3 contains 13 residues. CDR3 loop: CASSEKGFTEAFF. For the CDR3, the DNA is TGTGCCAGCAGTGAAAAGGGGTTCACTGAAGCTTTCTTT. Complete variable domain (other parts from reference TRBV2 and TRBJ1-1): EPEVTQTPSHQVTQMGQEVILRCVPISNHLYFYWYRQILGQKVEFLVSFYNNEISEKSEIFDDQFSVERPDGSNFTLKIRSTKLEDSAMYFCASSEKGFTEAFFGQGTRLTVV.

The chain uses TRBV6-5 and TRBJ2-3; D remains unclear. V dropped 5 bases and J dropped 0 bases, with 12 bases sitting between them. There are 15 residues in the CDR3. The V gene's germline CDR1 is MNHEY and CDR2 SVGAGI. The CDR3: CASSLLFRSTDTQYF. CDR3 bases: TGTGCCAGCAGTCTCCTTTTCCGTAGCACAGATACGCAGTATTTT.

The V and J genes are TRBV11-1 and TRBJ2-3, with D perhaps TRBD1 (5 bases). The germline CDR1 and CDR2 sequences are SGHAT and FQDESV (reference sequence). The CDR3 contains 12 residues. The ends were cut back, 1 base at V and 11 bases at J, with 10 bases in the middle. The CDR3 sequence: CASSLVGDVQYF. CDR3 nucleotides: TGTGCCAGCAGCTTAGTAGGGGATGTGCAGTATTTT.

The chain combines TRBV27 with TRBJ2-2; 7 bases line up with TRBD1. The CDR3 is 16 residues long. V was clipped by 6 bases and J by 6 bases; unmatched bases: 13. Germline CDR1 and CDR2: MNHEY and SMNVEV (reference sequence). The CDR3 here is CASRRDRAAEAGELFF. The CDR3 DNA follows: TGTGCCAGCAGACGCGACAGGGCGGCTGAGGCCGGGGAGCTGTTTTTT.

This clone was counted between two and nine times. The chain links TRBV30 to TRBJ1-4; tentatively, D is TRBD1 (5 bases). The CDR3 runs to 14 residues. The V gene lost 0 bases and the J gene lost 5 bases, with 10 bases spanning the gap. Germline V lookup: CDR1 GTSNPN, CDR2 SVGIG (reference sequence). CDR3 amino acids: CAWSVGGMNEKLFF. CDR3 DNA sequence: TGTGCCTGGAGTGTCGGGGGTATGAATGAAAAACTGTTTTTT.

The table lists this clone with a few counts. This chain uses TRBV5-5 with TRBJ1-5; 8 nucleotides line up with TRBD1. In germline, CDR1 is SGHKS, CDR2 YYEKEE (reference sequence). The CDR3 is 15 residues long. With V trimmed by 4 bases and J by 4 bases, 7 bases remained unmatched. For the CDR3, the DNA is TGTGCCAGCAGCCCGGGGACAGGCCTAAATCAGCCCCAGCATTTT. It is translated as CASSPGTGLNQPQHF.

The chain carries TRBV19 and TRBJ1-3; perhaps TRBD1 as D (5 bases). Trimming shortened V by 5 bases and J by 2 bases, and 10 bases separated the two germline ends. CDR1 is LNHDA and CDR2 is SQIVND in the germline V gene (reference sequence). CDR3 length equals 14 residues. CDR3 coding DNA: TGTGCCAGTAGTCCCACAGGTGCTGGAAACACCATATATTTT. Amino acids: CASSPTGAGNTIYF.

The rearrangement links TRBV5-5 to TRBJ1-6; 10 bases are a match to TRBD1. This CDR3 comprises 15 residues. Trimming removed 0 bases from V and 10 bases from J; junction bases left unmatched: 4. Germline assignment: CDR1 SGHKS and CDR2 YYEKEE (reference sequence). The CDR3 DNA reads TGTGCCAGCAGCTTGGTCGGGACAGGGGACTCACCCCTCCACTTT. Its protein is CASSLVGTGDSPLHF. The complete variable domain, with remaining parts taken from reference TRBV5-5 and TRBJ1-6, reads DAGVTQSPTHLIKTRGQQVTLRCSPISGHKSVSWYQQVLGQGPQFIFQYYEKEERGRGNFPDRFSARQFPNYSSELNVNALLLGDSALYLCASSLVGTGDSPLHFGNGTRLTVT.

The chain carries TRBV6-5 and TRBJ1-1; a weak D match, TRBD1 (6 bases). Germline V gene data show CDR1 as MNHEY and CDR2 as SVGAGI. The CDR3 runs to 15 residues. Trimming shortened V by 5 bases and J by 3 bases, and 16 bases separated the two germline ends. The CDR3, as DNA: TGTGCCAGCAGTCCAAAACAGGGCGGATACACTGAAGCTTTCTTT. Protein: CASSPKQGGYTEAFF.

This chain uses TRBV18 with TRBJ1-1; no firm D call. V lost 2 bases, J lost 5 bases, and 18 bases lay in between. The CDR3 has 16 residues. The germline V gene encodes CDR1 KGHSH and CDR2 LQKENI. The CDR3 DNA reads TGTGCCAGCTCACCATACCAGCCGGGAGATGGGACTGAAGCTTTCTTT. As protein: CASSPYQPGDGTEAFF. Drawing the rest from reference TRBV18 and TRBJ1-1, the complete variable domain is NAGVMQNPRHLVRRRGQEARLRCSPMKGHSHVYWYRQLPEEGLKFMVYLQKENIIDESGMPKERFSAEFPKEGPSILRIQQVVRGDSAAYFCASSPYQPGDGTEAFFGQGTRLTVV.

The chain is built from TRBV7-2 and TRBJ2-1; the match to TRBD2 covers 8 bases. The CDR3 consists of 15 residues. CDR1 and CDR2 (germline): SGHTA, FQGNSA. V shed 5 bases and J 3 bases; nucleotides not matched to a gene: 6. The CDR3 is CASSLTSGNYNEQFF. The DNA for the CDR3 is TGTGCCAGCAGCCTAACTAGCGGAAACTACAATGAGCAGTTCTTC.

This sequence joins TRBV15 and TRBJ1-5, with D uncertain. The CDR3 is 15 residues long. Germline V gene data show CDR1 as LNHNV and CDR2 as YYDKDF (reference sequence). Trimming left V 1 base short and J 3 bases short, with 10 bases between. This chain's CDR3 is CATSRGAEPNQPQHF. The CDR3 DNA is TGTGCCACCAGCAGAGGGGCAGAACCCAATCAGCCCCAGCATTTT.

This clone was observed once. The rearrangement uses TRBV28 and TRBJ2-7; unclear D gene. The CDR3 loop spans 11 amino acids. The germline gives CDR1 MDHEN, CDR2 SYDVKM. The V end was cut by 3 bases, the J end by 3 bases, with 3 bases between. The CDR3 coding sequence is TGTGCCAGCAGTTTCCACTACGAGCAGTACTTC. Protein sequence: CASSFHYEQYF.

The rearrangement uses TRBV3-1 (or the pseudogene TRBV3-2) and TRBJ2-7, with 14 bases lining up with TRBD2. Per the germline V gene, CDR1 is LGHDT and CDR2 is YNNKEL (reference sequence). This CDR3 is 15 amino acids long. V dropped 9 bases and J dropped 6; count of bases not matched to a gene: 10. CDR3 sequence reads: CASFSGTSGRSEQYF. DNA of the CDR3: TGTGCCAGTTTTTCCGGGACTAGCGGGAGAAGCGAGCAGTACTTC.

V usage is TRBV7-9 and J usage is TRBJ1-4, with TRBD1 identical over 7 bases. Germline loops: CDR1 SEHNR, CDR2 FQNEAQ (reference sequence). V trimming: 4 bases; J trimming: 4 bases; junction bases outside the gene matches: 6. CDR3 length: 15 amino acids. CDR3 in amino acids: CASSSIQGFNEKLFF. The CDR3, as DNA: TGTGCCAGCAGCTCCATACAGGGGTTTAATGAAAAACTGTTTTTT.

V is TRBV11-2 and J is TRBJ1-4; 7 positions match TRBD1. This CDR3 is built from 15 residues. The germline V gene has CDR1 SGHAT and CDR2 FQNNGV. Trimming took 4 bases from V and 3 from J; bases not matched to a gene: 5. As DNA, the CDR3 is TGTGCCAGCAGCTCCCCCGGGACAGCTAATGAAAAACTGTTTTTT. Translating gives CASSSPGTANEKLFF. Complete variable domain (other parts from reference TRBV11-2 and TRBJ1-4): EAGVAQSPRYKIIEKRQSVAFWCNPISGHATLYWYQQILGQGPKLLIQFQNNGVVDDSQLPKDRFSAERLKGVDSTLKIQPAKLEDSAVYLCASSSPGTANEKLFFGSGTQLSVL.

This clone turned up a few times. The chain recombines TRBV7-8 with TRBJ2-7; D is possibly TRBD1 (6 bases). Trimming took 5 bases from V and 3 from J, leaving 20 bases between them. The CDR3 contains 16 residues. Germline CDR1 and CDR2: SGHVS and FQNEAQ. The CDR3 bases are TGTGCCAGCAGCCTTAGACAGGACCAAGCCGTCTACGAGCAGTACTTC. Residues: CASSLRQDQAVYEQYF.

This sequence joins TRBV7-3 and TRBJ2-2; a weak D match, TRBD2 (6 bases). This CDR3 comprises 15 residues. V was shortened by 2 bases and J by 3 bases, with 10 bases between the two germline ends. Germline V CDR1 and CDR2: SGHTA, FQGTGA. CDR3 sequence: CASSLPGADTGELFF. CDR3 nucleotides: TGTGCCAGCAGCTTACCGGGAGCGGACACCGGGGAGCTGTTTTTT. Full variable domain (remainder filled in from reference TRBV7-3 and TRBJ2-2): GAGVSQTPSNKVTEKGKYVELRCDPISGHTALYWYRQSLGQGPEFLIYFQGTGAADDSGLPNDRFFAVRPEGSVSTLKIQRTERGDSAVYLCASSLPGADTGELFFGEGSRLTVL.